The 20 T cell receptor beta chains below come from one sample, sequenced in a study of blood T cell repertoires in COVID-19. Some clones are missing from TCRdb's copy, which holds only in-frame ones; the method was immunoSEQ multiplex PCR. This sample has about 170,000 clones; about 86% occur once, and the top ten carry roughly 19%. The material sequenced was peripheral blood. Receptors originate from an older woman who had recovered from COVID-19.

The DNA of the CDR3 is TGCGCCAGCAGCTTATATAGGGGGCTACGGGAGACCCAGTACTTC. This translates into CASSLYRGLRETQYF. The V gene is TRBV5-1, the J gene TRBJ2-5; 7 nucleotides align to TRBD1. This CDR3 spans 15 amino acids. V shed 2 bases and J 5 bases; nucleotides not matched to a gene: 9. CDR1 and CDR2 (germline): SGHRS, YFSETQ.

Turning to this clone: The same CDR3 can be traced to other DNA sequences in this sample. This rearrangement joins TRBV5-5 to TRBJ1-1; D is undetermined. The CDR3 has 12 residues. Trimming shortened V by 0 bases and J by 8 bases, and 8 bases separated the two germline ends. CDR1 and CDR2 (germline): SGHKS, YYEKEE (reference sequence). The CDR3 region has the DNA TGTGCCAGCAGCTTGGTGGGAGGGGAAGCTTTCTTT. It encodes CASSLVGGEAFF.

The V and J genes are TRBV19 and TRBJ1-4; tentative D call: TRBD1 (5 bases). This CDR3 has 14 amino acids. Deletions cut 7 bases from V and 5 bases from J, with 14 bases between. Looked up from germline, CDR1 is LNHDA and CDR2 is SQIVND (reference sequence). The CDR3 DNA is TGTGCCAGTACGGTGTCGGGGGGAAATGAAAAACTGTTTTTT. This encodes CASTVSGGNEKLFF.

Remarks on this clone: This sample includes further DNA sequences coding for the same CDR3. Written as DNA, the CDR3 is TGTGCCAGCTCGCCTCGGACTGGGTCTGGAAACACCATATATTTT. This gives the protein CASSPRTGSGNTIYF. This sequence joins TRBV18 and TRBJ1-3; D is undetermined. The germline V gene has CDR1 KGHSH and CDR2 LQKENI. Trimming pared 6 bases from V and 1 base from J, leaving 13 bases between. The CDR3 loop spans 15 amino acids.

The rearrangement joins TRBV5-4 to TRBJ2-7; 7 bases are a match to TRBD2. This CDR3 contains 16 residues. Losses at the gene ends were 0 bases for V and 0 bases for J; bases not matched to a gene: 6. In germline, CDR1 is SGHNT, CDR2 YYREEE (reference sequence). The CDR3 loop reads CASSLGLAASSYEQYF. The DNA of the CDR3 is TGTGCCAGCAGCTTGGGGCTAGCGGCCAGCTCCTACGAGCAGTACTTC.

The chain employs TRBV7-2 and TRBJ2-1, with 7 positions matching TRBD1. The junction had 7 bases not matched to a gene; V was cut back by 5 bases and J by 6 bases. Germline V gives CDR1 SGHTA, CDR2 FQGNSA. The CDR3 spans 14 residues. This CDR3 is CASSATGTANEQFF. CDR3 sequence (DNA): TGTGCCAGCAGCGCAACCGGGACAGCCAATGAGCAGTTCTTC.

The rearrangement uses TRBV6-2 or TRBV6-3 and TRBJ2-2; 7 bases are a match to TRBD2. The CDR3 extends over 18 amino acids. Trimming at V came to 2 bases and at J to 6 bases, leaving 15 bases not matched to a gene. CDR1 and CDR2 (germline): MNHEY, SVGEGT. The CDR3 loop is CASSYPPVGGGPAGELFF. CDR3 DNA: TGTGCCAGCAGTTACCCCCCCGTGGGGGGAGGGCCCGCCGGGGAGCTGTTTTTT.

This clone appeared a single time. The V call is TRBV6-5, the J call TRBJ1-2; D not resolved. In germline, CDR1 is MNHEY, CDR2 SVGAGI. With 0 bases removed from V and 10 bases from J, the gap between germline ends came to 12 bases. This CDR3 is built from 13 residues. The CDR3 nucleotides are TGTGCCAGCAGTTACTCGACTGGCAGCCCCTACACCTTC. This encodes CASSYSTGSPYTF.

The CDR3 sequence: CASQIRDRVGSYNSPLHF. CDR3 DNA sequence: TGTGCCAGCCAAATCCGGGACAGGGTAGGCTCCTATAATTCACCCCTCCACTTT. The chain combines TRBV19 with TRBJ1-6; 9 bases align to TRBD1. CDR3 length: 18 residues. The germline CDR1 and CDR2 sequences are LNHDA and SQIVND (reference sequence). Trimming cost V 9 bases and J 0 bases; bases outside gene matches: 12.

This clone was seen more than once but under ten times. Written as DNA, the CDR3 is TGCAGTGCTAGTGGGGGCCAGGGGGGCCGGGGGGAGCAGTACTTC. Translation: CSASGGQGGRGEQYF. The chain is built from TRBV20-1 and TRBJ2-7, with D maybe TRBD1 (7 bases). Trimming left V 3 bases short and J 7 bases short, with 22 bases between. Germline CDR1 reads DFQATT; CDR2 reads SNEGSKA (reference sequence). The CDR3 loop spans 15 amino acids.

The rearrangement uses TRBV5-1 and TRBJ2-5; 7 bases are shared with TRBD2. V shed 2 bases and J 5 bases; nucleotides not matched to a gene: 9. The V gene's germline CDR1 is SGHRS and CDR2 YFSETQ. This CDR3 is 15 amino acids long. Here the CDR3 DNA reads TGCGCCAGCAGCTTAGGGCTAGCGGCTGGGGAGACCCAGTACTTC. The encoded protein is CASSLGLAAGETQYF.

The chain couples TRBV19 to TRBJ2-1; a possible D gene is TRBD1 (5 bases). CDR1 and CDR2 from the germline V gene are LNHDA and SQIVND (reference sequence). V was clipped by 5 bases and J by 6 bases, with 11 bases between them. The CDR3 runs to 13 residues. This CDR3 reads CASSSQQGNEQFF. The CDR3 DNA sequence: TGTGCCAGTAGTTCCCAGCAGGGCAATGAGCAGTTCTTC.

The chain employs TRBV5-4 and TRBJ2-7, with 7 bases fitting TRBD2. Per germline, CDR1 SGHNT and CDR2 YYREEE (reference sequence). With 0 bases clipped from V and 5 bases from J, the junction kept 8 bases outside the gene matches. This CDR3 spans 15 amino acids. CDR3 region: CASSLVGEGVHEQYF. Written as DNA, the CDR3 is TGTGCCAGCAGCTTGGTGGGGGAGGGTGTCCACGAGCAGTACTTC.

Only a few counts were recorded for this clone. The genes are TRBV4-1 and TRBJ1-5; TRBD1 matches 10 bases. Unmatched junction bases numbered 13, after V lost 4 bases and J lost 4 bases. Germline loops: CDR1 MGHRA, CDR2 YSYEKL. The length of the CDR3 is 18 residues. CDR3 protein: CASSPGQGNLGLNQPQHF. CDR3 DNA sequence: TGCGCCAGCAGCCCGGGACAGGGGAATTTGGGGCTTAATCAGCCCCAGCATTTT.

The J gene is TRBJ2-2, the V gene TRBV28; 10 nucleotides agree with TRBD2. With 6 bases clipped from V and 4 bases from J, the junction kept 14 bases outside the gene matches. CDR1 is MDHEN and CDR2 is SYDVKM in the germline V gene. The CDR3 totals 18 residues. CDR3 bases: TGTGCCAGCAGGCCCTTCGATTCTAGCGGGAGTGTCACCGGGGAGCTGTTTTTT. Protein sequence: CASRPFDSSGSVTGELFF.

This clone was observed a few times. V and J are TRBV29-1 and TRBJ1-1, with D possibly matching TRBD1 (6 bases). Trimming took 6 bases from V and 3 from J, leaving 14 bases between them. This CDR3 is 13 amino acids long. CDR1 and CDR2 from the germline V gene are SQVTM and ANQGSEA. The CDR3 DNA is TGCAGCGTCCCCGGACAGCTATACACTGAAGCTTTCTTT. It is translated as CSVPGQLYTEAFF.

The table lists this clone with a count of one. The DNA of the CDR3 is TGTGCCATCAGGGAGACTAGCGGAGCCGCTTGGTATGAGCAGTTCTTC. Encoded protein: CAIRETSGAAWYEQFF. V usage is TRBV10-3 and J usage is TRBJ2-1; TRBD2 matches at 9 bases. CDR3 length: 16 amino acids. CDR1 is ENHRY, CDR2 SYGVKD, per germline. V dropped 6 bases and J dropped 8; count of bases not matched to a gene: 14.

V usage is TRBV3-1 (or the pseudogene TRBV3-2) and J usage is TRBJ1-5; D might be TRBD1 (6 bases). This CDR3 spans 14 amino acids. V lost 4 bases to trimming and J lost 7 bases, with 14 bases between them. Germline CDR1 is LGHDT and CDR2 is YNNKEL (reference sequence). The CDR3 nucleotides are TGTGCCAGCAGCCGAACAGGGTCAGGCCAGCCCCAGCATTTT. It yields the protein CASSRTGSGQPQHF.

The chain uses TRBV5-1 and TRBJ2-5; 7 bases are shared with TRBD2. Trimming at V came to 3 bases and at J to 5 bases, leaving 7 bases not matched to a gene. This CDR3 has 14 amino acids. CDR1 and CDR2 (germline): SGHRS, YFSETQ. The CDR3 bases are TGCGCCAGCAGCTCCCCCCTGGGGGGGGAGACCCAGTACTTC. Amino acid sequence: CASSSPLGGETQYF.

J is TRBJ1-5 and V is TRBV6-2 or TRBV6-3, with 7 bases matching TRBD1. V gave up 5 bases and J gave up 0 bases; unmatched junction bases: 16. CDR1 is MNHEY, CDR2 SVGEGT, per germline. The CDR3 is 19 amino acids. The CDR3 coding sequence is TGTGCCAGCAGTCCCCCGGGACAGCGGAGAACTTATAGCAATCAGCCCCAGCATTTT. It is translated as CASSPPGQRRTYSNQPQHF.